The 17 T cell receptor beta chains below all came from one sample that was sequenced in a study of STAT5B mutations in CD4+ large granular lymphocyte leukemia. The table came from immunoSEQ multiplex PCR; TCRdb's copy has only in-frame clones and leaves some out. The table records 30,000 to 40,000 clones, around 88% of them present only once. Sequenced input: CD4+ T cells from blood buffy coats. The receptor set was obtained from a human donor in good health.

This chain links TRBV7-9 with TRBJ2-4, with 7 bases matching TRBD1. V lost 1 base to trimming and J lost 3 bases; unmatched junction nucleotides: 6. The germline gives CDR1 SEHNR, CDR2 FQNEAQ (reference sequence). The CDR3 spans 16 residues. The CDR3 sequence is CASSLGQGGDKNIQYF. As DNA, the CDR3 is TGTGCCAGCAGCTTAGGACAGGGCGGTGACAAAAACATTCAGTACTTC.

The V gene is TRBV13, the J gene TRBJ2-3, with 8 bases aligning to TRBD2. Looked up from germline, CDR1 is PRHDT and CDR2 is FYEKMQ (reference sequence). CDR3 size: 16 residues. The junction had 10 bases not matched to a gene; V was cut back by 5 bases and J by 3 bases. The chain's CDR3 is CASSPGGGIGTDTQYF. CDR3 DNA: TGTGCCAGCAGCCCCGGGGGGGGGATAGGGACAGATACGCAGTATTTT.

V is TRBV18 and J is TRBJ2-3; D not resolved. This CDR3 is 12 amino acids long. Germline V gene data show CDR1 as KGHSH and CDR2 as LQKENI. The V gene lost 7 bases and the J gene lost 2 bases, with 7 bases spanning the gap. The CDR3 nucleotides are TGTGCCAGCTTGGGAATCACAGATACGCAGTATTTT. Protein: CASLGITDTQYF. Filled out from reference TRBV18 and TRBJ2-3, the complete variable domain reads NAGVMQNPRHLVRRRGQEARLRCSPMKGHSHVYWYRQLPEEGLKFMVYLQKENIIDESGMPKERFSAEFPKEGPSILRIQQVVRGDSAAYFCASLGITDTQYFGPGTRLTVL.

The V call is TRBV9, the J call TRBJ2-2; 7 bases align to TRBD2. The germline V gene has CDR1 SGDLS and CDR2 YYNGEE. This CDR3 comprises 14 residues. The trim removed 5 bases at V and 3 bases at J, leaving 4 bases unmatched. The chain's CDR3 is CASSGEGYTGELFF. In DNA form, the CDR3 reads TGTGCCAGCAGTGGGGAGGGGTACACCGGGGAGCTGTTTTTT.

The chain combines TRBV4-2 with TRBJ2-5; D is perhaps TRBD2 (5 bases). The CDR3 is made up of 15 amino acids. Between the trimmed V and J ends, which lost 1 base and 1 base, there was a span of 10 bases. Per germline, CDR1 LGHNA and CDR2 YNFKEQ. The CDR3 sequence: CASSQGTLPQETQYF. The CDR3 coding sequence is TGTGCCAGCAGCCAAGGGACTCTTCCCCAAGAGACCCAGTACTTC.

The chain has TRBV5-4 and TRBJ2-1; D call uncertain. The CDR3 is 14 amino acids. V lost 3 bases, J lost 8 bases, and 15 bases lay in between. Looked up from germline, CDR1 is SGHNT and CDR2 is YYREEE (reference sequence). The DNA for the CDR3 is TGTGCCAGCAGCTCCCAAACGAACGGATATGAGCAGTTCTTC. This encodes CASSSQTNGYEQFF.

The chain is built from TRBV19 and TRBJ1-5; 9 bases line up with TRBD1. CDR1 and CDR2 (germline): LNHDA, SQIVND (reference sequence). V was clipped by 10 bases and J by 11 bases; unmatched bases: 15. This CDR3 spans 14 amino acids. The CDR3 loop reads CATYGTGMGMAQHF. CDR3 DNA: TGTGCCACCTATGGGACAGGGATGGGTATGGCCCAGCATTTT.

The chain has TRBV5-4 and TRBJ2-1; D call uncertain. Germline CDR1 is SGHNT and CDR2 is YYREEE (reference sequence). The V and J ends lost 0 bases and 8 bases respectively, with 3 bases between them. This CDR3 contains 11 residues. CDR3 sequence reads: CASSLEDEQFF. CDR3 in DNA: TGTGCCAGCAGCTTGGAGGATGAGCAGTTCTTC. Full variable domain (missing parts from reference TRBV5-4 and TRBJ2-1): ETGVTQSPTHLIKTRGQQVTLRCSSQSGHNTVSWYQQALGQGPQFIFQYYREEENGRGNFPPRFSGLQFPNYSSELNVNALELDDSALYLCASSLEDEQFFGPGTRLTVL.

V usage is TRBV11-3 and J usage is TRBJ2-2; unclear D gene. The CDR3 loop spans 13 amino acids. V was cut by 8 bases and J by 2 bases, with 9 bases left in between. CDR1 and CDR2 (germline): SGHNT, YENEEA. In DNA form, the CDR3 reads TGTGCCAGCGGAAACGGAAACACCGGGGAGCTGTTTTTT. Translated, it gives CASGNGNTGELFF.

This chain joins TRBV30 and TRBJ2-1; D call uncertain. Germline V gene sequence: CDR1 GTSNPN, CDR2 SVGIG (reference sequence). V shed 0 bases and J shed 2 bases, with 2 bases lying between them. This CDR3 spans 12 amino acids. The CDR3 DNA follows: TGTGCCTGGAGTGTCCCCTACAATGAGCAGTTCTTC. It codes for CAWSVPYNEQFF.

V is TRBV27 and J is TRBJ1-6; no firm D call. V was shortened by 6 bases and J by 14 bases, with 17 bases between the two germline ends. There are 13 residues in the CDR3. Germline V gene sequence: CDR1 MNHEY, CDR2 SMNVEV (reference sequence). The CDR3 reads CASRSRGSTALHF. The CDR3 nucleotides are TGTGCCAGCAGGTCAAGAGGGTCTACGGCCCTCCACTTT.

This sequence joins TRBV11-1 and TRBJ2-1; D uncertain. There are 16 residues in the CDR3. Germline V lookup: CDR1 SGHAT, CDR2 FQDESV (reference sequence). V lost 4 bases and J lost 5, with 18 bases in between. Here the CDR3 DNA reads TGTGCCAGCAGCTCGGGCCCCTCTCCTAGGAACAATGAGCAGTTCTTC. This codes for CASSSGPSPRNNEQFF.

The chain uses TRBV5-1 and TRBJ2-1, with a weak D call TRBD2 (6 bases). Trimming left V 0 bases short and J 6 bases short, with 13 bases between. The CDR3 sequence is 15 residues long. The germline V gene has CDR1 SGHRS and CDR2 YFSETQ. The CDR3 sequence is CASSLGLVGANEQFF. The DNA for the CDR3 is TGCGCCAGCAGCTTGGGACTAGTCGGCGCCAATGAGCAGTTCTTC.

J is TRBJ1-5 and V is TRBV6-4; no clear D. Trimming removed 6 bases from V and 4 bases from J, with 10 bases in between. CDR1 is MRHNA and CDR2 is SNTAGT in the germline V gene. CDR3 size: 13 residues. The CDR3 protein is CASSRTENQPQHF. In DNA form, the CDR3 reads TGTGCCAGCAGCCGGACGGAAAATCAGCCCCAGCATTTT.

The chain uses TRBV7-9 and TRBJ1-6; D is unclear. Trimming took 4 bases from V and 10 from J, leaving 11 bases between them. Germline V gives CDR1 SEHNR, CDR2 FQNEAQ (reference sequence). The CDR3 totals 13 residues. The CDR3 protein is CASSSLTDSPLHF. The DNA for the CDR3 is TGTGCCAGCAGCTCCTTAACTGACTCACCCCTCCACTTT.

The rearrangement links TRBV6-5 to TRBJ1-1; D gene unclear. Germline assignment: CDR1 MNHEY and CDR2 SVGAGI. V lost 2 bases to trimming and J lost 1 base, with 5 bases between them. CDR3 length: 13 residues. The CDR3, as DNA: TGTGCCAGCAGTTACGGGGAGAACACTGAAGCTTTCTTT. Its translation is CASSYGENTEAFF.

This clone was counted only a few times. The V and J genes are TRBV7-8 and TRBJ2-7, with unresolved D. Germline assignment: CDR1 SGHVS and CDR2 FQNEAQ. V was pared by 3 bases and J by 0 bases, with 9 bases between. The CDR3 extends over 14 amino acids. In DNA, the CDR3 is TGTGCCAGCAGCTTTGGGCAGGCCTCCTACGAGCAGTACTTC. This encodes CASSFGQASYEQYF.